This T cell receptor (beta chain) came from a study of blood T cell repertoires in COVID-19. Study background: The United States, Italy and Spain supplied acute and convalescent COVID-19 samples. In each case, the material was cDNA or gDNA derived from T cells, B-cell-depleted T cells, or PBMCs.

This clone was seen just once. The CDR3 runs to 16 residues. The germline CDR1 and CDR2 sequences are LGHDT and YNNKEL (reference sequence). J gave up 4 bases and V 4 bases, and 10 bases lay outside the gene matches. In the original processing: Amplification of reference gene primers was used by the study to estimate nucleated cell counts. Data came from immunoSEQ multiplex PCR; TCRdb stores just in-frame clones and leaves some out. V and J calls plus clone size are reproduced from that table; the DNA served to infer D and trimming. The table includes about 130,000 clones, about four fifths detected once.

The specimen was peripheral blood. The chain has TRBV3-1 (or the pseudogene TRBV3-2) and TRBJ2-1, with 7 bases fitting TRBD2. This TCR came from a woman in her fifties or sixties with active or convalescent COVID-19. DNA of the CDR3: TGTGCCAGCAGCCGGACTTCGGGGGGAACATACAATGAGCAGTTCTTC. Its protein is CASSRTSGGTYNEQFF.